This T cell receptor (beta chain) stems from a study of OX40 agonist ivuxolimab in advanced cancers. As for the study in general: Ivuxolimab is an agonistic anti-OX40 (CD134) antibody, and patients were treated with it. Enrollees could have had prior anti-PD-1, anti-PD-L1 or anti-CTLA-4 therapy, which 40% to 45% had received. Study-wide results and caveats: The study observed clonal expansion of CD4+ and CD8+ blood T cells by week 6 at 0.1 to 3.0 mg/kg.

Of note for this clone: Its target is not known.

The assay was immunoSEQ multiplex PCR, and TCRdb's table has in-frame clones only and misses some. The sample comprises 55,000 to 70,000 clones, roughly 85% of which are singletons, and approximately 3.1% rests with the top ten. Germline loops: CDR1 SNHLY, CDR2 FYNNEI. V lost 7 bases and J 5 bases, leaving 18 bases between the germline ends. This CDR3 region has 15 residues. The receptor comes from an adult with an advanced solid tumor such as melanoma, head and neck, liver or kidney cancer. This chain uses TRBV2 with TRBJ2-4; D remains unclear. This specimen consisted of CD4+ or CD8+ T cells sorted from blood, obtained in a trial of the OX40 agonist ivuxolimab. The CDR3 nucleotides are TGTGCCAGCATCCGCGGCCGGTCCGGCGAAAACATTCAGTACTTC. This gives the protein CASIRGRSGENIQYF.